This T cell receptor beta chain derives from a study of neurological immune-mediated disorders. The authors made cDNA by 5'RACE with 10-nucleotide random UMIs. Sequencing runs each yielded over 160 million TCR-beta sequences from 15-18 subjects. One entry per CDR3 protein results from TCRdb running MiXCR on the 5' RACE reads. Of roughly 100,000 distinct CDR3 sequences listed, 9.5% to 14% are singletons. Study-wide points: There were no CDR3 amino acid sequences shared by expanded clones across subjects, a result suggesting private repertoires in all groups. While HTLV-1-associated myelopathy showed the greatest TCR clonal expansion, multiple sclerosis showed the least, falling below healthy controls.

As concerns this clonotype: Its specificity is not known.

V shed 11 bases, J shed 5 bases, and the junction held 8 bases outside the gene matches. The CDR3 sequence is 13 residues long. Time point here: longitudinal time-point 3. The TCR comes from a female donor with HTLV-1-associated myelopathy (HAM/TSP). This chain uses TRBV12-3 or TRBV12-4 with TRBJ2-2; 7 bases map to TRBD2. Sequencing was performed on PBMCs. The CDR3 nucleotides read TGTGCCCCCTCGGGGGGACTAACCGGGGAGCTGTTTTTT. Encoded protein: CAPSGGLTGELFF.